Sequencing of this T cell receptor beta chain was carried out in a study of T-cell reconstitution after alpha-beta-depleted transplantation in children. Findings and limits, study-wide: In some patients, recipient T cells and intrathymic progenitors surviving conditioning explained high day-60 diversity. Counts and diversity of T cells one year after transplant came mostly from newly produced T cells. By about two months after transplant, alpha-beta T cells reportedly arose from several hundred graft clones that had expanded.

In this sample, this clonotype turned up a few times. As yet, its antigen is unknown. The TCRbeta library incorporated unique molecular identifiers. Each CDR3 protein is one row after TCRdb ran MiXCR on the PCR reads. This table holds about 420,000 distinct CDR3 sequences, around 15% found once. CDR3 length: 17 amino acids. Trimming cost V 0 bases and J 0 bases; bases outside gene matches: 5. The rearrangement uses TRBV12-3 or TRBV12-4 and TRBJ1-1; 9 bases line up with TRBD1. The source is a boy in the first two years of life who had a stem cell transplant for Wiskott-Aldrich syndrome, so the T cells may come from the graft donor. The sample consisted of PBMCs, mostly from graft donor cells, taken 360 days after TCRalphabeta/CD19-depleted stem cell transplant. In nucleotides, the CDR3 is TGTGCCAGCAGTTTAGCGCTTGGACAGGGGATGAACACTGAAGCTTTCTTT. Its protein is CASSLALGQGMNTEAFF.